This T cell receptor (beta chain) was profiled in a study of cytomegalovirus exposure and HLA in healthy donors. Whole-study results and caveats: The dataset shows that most TCR sequences were rare, while some public TCRs occurred in many donors. The authors listed approximately 160 TCR beta chains as cytomegalovirus-associated.

Germline V gene sequence: CDR1 MNHEY, CDR2 SMNVEV (reference sequence). V gave up 2 bases and J gave up 1 base, with 11 bases separating them. CDR3 length: 15 amino acids. About this clone: Antigen specificity is unknown.

This table comes from immunoSEQ multiplex PCR, and its TCRdb copy is limited to in-frame clones, with some not included. The sample includes about 150,000 clones, 94% of them seen just once. This sequence originates from a man younger than 35 in good health and CMV-seropositive. This chain links TRBV27 with TRBJ1-1, with a weak D call TRBD1 (5 bases). Sequenced: PBMCs. DNA for the CDR3: TGTGCCAGCAGTTTACGGCAGGGAAGGAACACTGAAGCTTTCTTT. Its protein is CASSLRQGRNTEAFF.